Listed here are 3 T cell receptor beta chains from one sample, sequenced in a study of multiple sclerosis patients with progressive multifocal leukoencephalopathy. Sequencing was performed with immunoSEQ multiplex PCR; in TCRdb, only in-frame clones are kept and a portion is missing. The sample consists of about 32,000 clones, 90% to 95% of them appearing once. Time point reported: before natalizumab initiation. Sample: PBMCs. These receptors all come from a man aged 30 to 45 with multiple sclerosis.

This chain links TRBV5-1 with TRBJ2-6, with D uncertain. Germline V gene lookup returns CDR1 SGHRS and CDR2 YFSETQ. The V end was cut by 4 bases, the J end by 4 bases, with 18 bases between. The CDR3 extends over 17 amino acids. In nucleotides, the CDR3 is TGCGCCAGCAGCCCGGCATTCTTCCCGCGAGGGGCCAACGTCCTGACTTTC. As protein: CASSPAFFPRGANVLTF. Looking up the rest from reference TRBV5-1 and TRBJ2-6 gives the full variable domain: KAGVTQTPRYLIKTRGQQVTLSCSPISGHRSVSWYQQTPGQGLQFLFEYFSETQRNKGNFPGRFSGRQFSNSRSEMNVSTLELGDSALYLCASSPAFFPRGANVLTFGAGSRLTVL.

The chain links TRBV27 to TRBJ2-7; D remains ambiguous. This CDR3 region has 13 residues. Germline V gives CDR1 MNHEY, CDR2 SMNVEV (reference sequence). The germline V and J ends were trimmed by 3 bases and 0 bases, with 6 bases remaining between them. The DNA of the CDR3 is TGTGCCAGCAGTTTCCGTAGCTCCTACGAGCAGTACTTC. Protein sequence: CASSFRSSYEQYF.

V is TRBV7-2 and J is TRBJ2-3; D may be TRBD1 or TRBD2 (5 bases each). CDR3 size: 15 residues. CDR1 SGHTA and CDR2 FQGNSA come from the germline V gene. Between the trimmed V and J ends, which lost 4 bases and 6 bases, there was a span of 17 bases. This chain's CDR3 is CASSSTVGERDTQYF. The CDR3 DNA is TGTGCCAGCAGCTCCACGGTGGGGGAGAGGGATACGCAGTATTTT.